This T cell receptor beta chain emerged from a study of blood T cell repertoires in COVID-19. Sequenced by immunoSEQ multiplex PCR; TCRdb stores in-frame clones only, minus some. This sample has some 220,000 clones, with 84% found just once. The CDR3 extends over 15 amino acids. The V and J ends lost 3 bases and 4 bases, in that order; junction bases with no gene match: 7. The germline V gene encodes CDR1 DFQATT and CDR2 SNEGSKA (reference sequence). J is TRBJ1-3 and V is TRBV20-1; 9 bases align to TRBD1. This TCR derives from a man aged 50 or older with active or convalescent COVID-19. The material sequenced was peripheral blood. This chain's CDR3 is CSASTHGTGGNTIYF. In nucleotides, the CDR3 is TGCAGTGCTAGTACTCACGGGACAGGGGGAAACACCATATATTTT.